This is a list of T cell receptor beta chains from one sample in a study of cytomegalovirus exposure and HLA in healthy donors. Measured with immunoSEQ multiplex PCR; TCRdb has only the in-frame clones, and not every one. This sample carries some 140,000 clones, about four fifths of them seen once, and the ten largest clones take around 1.3%. The sample was PBMCs. Every receptor here comes from a male donor in good health and CMV-seropositive. The CDR3 runs from the conserved cysteine through the conserved F or W. A D gene is named only where the DNA matches it firmly. Some rows mark clone size as missing; the rest say once, few, many or name a class of expanded clone.

D gene	V gene	clone size	J gene	CDR3 DNA	CDR3 protein
TRBD2	TRBV7-2	once	TRBJ2-7	TGTGCCAGCAGCTTGGGACTAGCGGTCGAGCAGTACTTC	CASSLGLAVEQYF
NA	TRBV4-1	NA	TRBJ1-5	TGCGCCAGCAGCCAAGGAATAGGGGGAAGCAGAGTTTGGCAGCCCCAGCATTTT	CASSQGIGGSRVWQPQHF
NA	TRBV7-9	few	TRBJ1-5	TGTGCCAGCAGCCCAGGCGCACAGCCCCAGCATTTT	CASSPGAQPQHF
NA	TRBV30	NA	TRBJ1-4	TGTGCCTGGAGTGGACCTTACTACTCAACTTCCAATGAAAAACTGTTTTTT	CAWSGPYYSTSNEKLFF
TRBD1	TRBV28	NA	TRBJ1-4	TGTGCCAGCAGCCCGGGGGGACAGGGGCAAGAAAAACTGTTTTTT	CASSPGGQGQEKLFF
NA	TRBV29-1	NA	TRBJ1-3	TGCAGCGTTGAAGATTGGTACGGGCGGGGGCCTGGAAACACCATATATTTT	CSVEDWYGRGPGNTIYF
NA	TRBV30	NA	TRBJ2-2	TGTGCCTGGAGTCCTATAAACACCGGGGAGCTGTTTTTT	CAWSPINTGELFF
TRBD1	TRBV6-1	NA	TRBJ1-2	TGTGCCAGCAGTGACACCCGACAGGGGACGGCTTTCTATGGCTACACCTTC	CASSDTRQGTAFYGYTF
TRBD1	TRBV4-3	NA	TRBJ1-2	TGCGCCAGCAGCCAAGCCCGACCCGGGACAGGGGGCGGTATAGTTGGCTACACCTTC	CASSQARPGTGGGIVGYTF
NA	TRBV9	NA	TRBJ2-2	TGTGCCAGCAGCCTCGACACCGGGGAGCTGTTTTTT	CASSLDTGELFF
NA	TRBV29-1	few	TRBJ2-7	TGCAGCGATCCCACTAGCTCCTACGAGCAGTACTTC	CSDPTSSYEQYF
NA	TRBV5-1	NA	TRBJ2-3	TGCGCCAGCAGCTTAGGGGTTCAGCTTCGCACAGATACGCAGTATTTT	CASSLGVQLRTDTQYF
TRBD1	TRBV10-3	NA	TRBJ2-5	TGTGCCTCCGGGACAGCTAAAGAGACCCAGTACTTC	CASGTAKETQYF
TRBD2	TRBV6-5	NA	TRBJ2-3	TGTGCCAGCAGTTACGCGAGCGGGGGCACAGATACGCAGTATTTT	CASSYASGGTDTQYF
NA	TRBV10-3	few	TRBJ2-3	TGTGCCAGCACCGACTTTGTCACAGATACGCAGTATTTT	CASTDFVTDTQYF
TRBD2	TRBV19	NA	TRBJ2-3	TGTGCCAGTGGCCCGCTAGCGGGGTCCGTCACAGATACGCAGTATTTT	CASGPLAGSVTDTQYF
TRBD2	TRBV10-3	once	TRBJ2-7	TGTGCCATCACGGAGCGGGGGGACTCCTACGAGCAGTACTTC	CAITERGDSYEQYF
TRBD2	TRBV7-9	NA	TRBJ2-5	TGTGCCAGCAGCTTAGCGATGGGTAGCGGGAGGGTGGAGGAGACCCAGTACTTC	CASSLAMGSGRVEETQYF
TRBD2	TRBV11-2	NA	TRBJ2-1	TGTGCCAGCAGCCAGGGTTCTAGCGGGGGGGCCCATGAGCAGTTCTTC	CASSQGSSGGAHEQFF
NA	TRBV10-2	NA	TRBJ1-5	TGCGCCAGCAGTGAGTTTCAGGTTAATCAGCCCCAGCATTTT	CASSEFQVNQPQHF
NA	TRBV4-2	NA	TRBJ2-7	TGTGCCAGCAGCCAAGCAACCCCCGGGACAAACTCCTACGAGCAGTACTTC	CASSQATPGTNSYEQYF
TRBD2	TRBV7-3	NA	TRBJ2-3	TGTGCCAGCAGCGACGGACTAGTGGCAGATACGCAGTATTTT	CASSDGLVADTQYF
NA	TRBV2	few	TRBJ1-2	TGTGCCAGCACTCTGACAGAGGACTATGGCTACACCTTC	CASTLTEDYGYTF
TRBD2	TRBV7-9	few	TRBJ2-1	TGTGCCAGCAGCCCAAGGGGCGGGAGGGCCTCGAATGAGCAGTTCTTC	CASSPRGGRASNEQFF
TRBD2	TRBV11-2	few	TRBJ2-7	TGTGCCAGCAGCTTACCGGGACTAGCGGGAGGGAGGAACGAGCAGTACTTC	CASSLPGLAGGRNEQYF
TRBD1	TRBV10-1	few	TRBJ1-6	TGCGCCACCCCACAGGGGATGAATTCACCCCTCCACTTT	CATPQGMNSPLHF
TRBD2	TRBV5-6	NA	TRBJ2-3	TGTGCCAGCAGCCCCGTTCAAGGACTAGGGACAGATACGCAGTATTTT	CASSPVQGLGTDTQYF
TRBD1	TRBV27	NA	TRBJ2-7	TGTGCCAGCAGACCGAGACAGGGTCTAGAGCAGTACTTC	CASRPRQGLEQYF
TRBD2	TRBV7-3	NA	TRBJ2-1	TGTGCCAGCAGCTTAATGGCGGGGGGGCTCAATGAGCAGTTCTTC	CASSLMAGGLNEQFF
TRBD1	TRBV9	NA	TRBJ2-7	TGTGCCAGCAGCCCATTAGGACAGGGGTTCTACGAGCAGTACTTC	CASSPLGQGFYEQYF
NA	TRBV18	NA	TRBJ1-1	TGTGCCAGCTCACCACGGGGGGACACTGAAGCTTTCTTT	CASSPRGDTEAFF
NA	TRBV5-5	NA	TRBJ2-7	TGTGCCAGCAGCTTGGCCACAGGCTCCTACGAGCAGTACTTC	CASSLATGSYEQYF
NA	TRBV5-1	NA	TRBJ2-1	TGCGCCAGCAGCATCAGACAGGAGAACAATGAGCAGTTCTTC	CASSIRQENNEQFF
NA	TRBV18	NA	TRBJ1-2	TGTGCCAGCCCCACACTAGGCTACACCTTC	CASPTLGYTF
TRBD2	TRBV5-1	NA	TRBJ2-2	TGCGCCAGCAGCCTGCCCGGGACTAGCGGGGTTGGCGGGGAGCTGTTTTTT	CASSLPGTSGVGGELFF
NA	TRBV11-3	NA	TRBJ2-3	TGTGCCAGCAGCTTCTTGGAGAGCGATACGCAGTATTTT	CASSFLESDTQYF
NA	TRBV2	NA	TRBJ1-5	TGTGCCAGCACGAGGGTATTTGGCAATCAGCCCCAGCATTTT	CASTRVFGNQPQHF
TRBD2	TRBV9	once	TRBJ2-7	TGTGCCAGCAGCGTAGAAGAGGGGACTAGAAAGTACTTC	CASSVEEGTRKYF
TRBD2	TRBV11-2	NA	TRBJ2-3	TGTGCCAGCAGCTCCGGGACTAGCGGCTATAGCACAGATACGCAGTATTTT	CASSSGTSGYSTDTQYF
NA	TRBV6-5	NA	TRBJ2-5	TGTGCCAGCAGACCCCTCGGGGGAATGAAAGAGACCCAGTACTTC	CASRPLGGMKETQYF
TRBD2	TRBV27	NA	TRBJ2-5	TGTGCCAGCAGCCTAGCGGGACCCCAAGAGACCCAGTACTTC	CASSLAGPQETQYF
NA	TRBV7-6	NA	TRBJ2-2	TGTGCCAGCAGCTTAACAGTAGGGCAGGGGTACACCGGGGAGCTGTTTTTT	CASSLTVGQGYTGELFF
TRBD1	TRBV7-6	NA	TRBJ2-7	TGTGCCAGCAGCTTAGCGAGCGGCCAGGGGGCTTACGAGCAGTACTTC	CASSLASGQGAYEQYF
NA	TRBV4-3	NA	TRBJ2-1	TGCGCCAGCAGCCAAGATCTCCCCCTAGGTCCGGGCAATGAGCAGTTCTTC	CASSQDLPLGPGNEQFF
TRBD1	TRBV6-5	few	TRBJ2-7	TGTGCCAGCAGTTACTCCGGGACAGGGTTCTACGAGCAGTACTTC	CASSYSGTGFYEQYF
NA	TRBV29-1	NA	TRBJ1-2	TGCAGCGTTGAAGATCTTCAGGGCTACACCTTC	CSVEDLQGYTF
TRBD1	TRBV19	few	TRBJ1-5	TGTGCCAGTAGTACCCCCGGGACAGGGAATCAGCCCCAGCATTTT	CASSTPGTGNQPQHF
NA	TRBV7-9	NA	TRBJ2-7	TGTGCCAGCAGAAAGTCAGGCGACGAGCAGTACTTC	CASRKSGDEQYF
TRBD1	TRBV6-1	NA	TRBJ2-7	TGTGCCAGCCTGGAGGGACAGGGCTACGAGCAGTACTTC	CASLEGQGYEQYF
NA	TRBV7-3	once	TRBJ2-1	TGTGCCAGCAGCTTGGTGGGGAGCTCCTACAATGAGCAGTTCTTC	CASSLVGSSYNEQFF
NA	TRBV13	NA	TRBJ1-3	TGTGCCAGCAGCTCCCTCCGGAGGTCTGGAAACACCATATATTTT	CASSSLRRSGNTIYF
NA	TRBV28	NA	TRBJ2-3	TGTGCCAGCAGTTTTGTGTCTGGGGCGCCGGGTACGCAGTATTTT	CASSFVSGAPGTQYF
NA	TRBV11-3	NA	TRBJ2-2	TGTGCCAGCAGCTTAGGGGCAGAGGGCACCGGGGAGCTGTTTTTT	CASSLGAEGTGELFF
NA	TRBV7-3	NA	TRBJ2-5	TGTGCCAGCAGCTTTAACAGGGAAGAGACCCAGTACTTC	CASSFNREETQYF
NA	TRBV28	NA	TRBJ2-5	TGTGCCAGCAGTCCTCCGGGACAAACAGAGACCCAGTACTTC	CASSPPGQTETQYF
TRBD2	TRBV4-1	NA	TRBJ2-7	TGCGCCAGCAGCCAAGTTTTTCTGACGGCGGGAGATTCCACTGCGAGCTCCTACGAGCAGTACTTC	CASSQVFLTAGDSTASSYEQYF
NA	TRBV6-1	NA	TRBJ1-2	TGTGCCAGCAGTGAGGTCACTAGGCGGAAGGGCTACACCTTC	CASSEVTRRKGYTF
TRBD1	TRBV13	NA	TRBJ1-5	TGTGCCAGCAGCTTAGGCGGACAGGGGGTGAATCAGCCCCAGCATTTT	CASSLGGQGVNQPQHF
TRBD1	TRBV28	NA	TRBJ2-3	TGTGCCAGCAGTTATAACAGGGGTGGGACAGATACGCAGTATTTT	CASSYNRGGTDTQYF